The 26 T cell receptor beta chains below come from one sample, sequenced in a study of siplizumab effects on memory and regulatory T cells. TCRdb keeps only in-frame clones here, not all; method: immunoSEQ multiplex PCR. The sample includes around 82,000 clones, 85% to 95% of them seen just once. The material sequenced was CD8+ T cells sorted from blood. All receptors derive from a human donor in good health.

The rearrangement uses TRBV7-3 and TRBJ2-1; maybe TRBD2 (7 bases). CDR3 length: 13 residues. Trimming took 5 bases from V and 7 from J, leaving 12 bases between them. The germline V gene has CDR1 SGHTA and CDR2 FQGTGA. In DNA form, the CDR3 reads TGTGCCAGCAGCGGGGGGGCCCCTAATGAGCAGTTCTTC. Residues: CASSGGAPNEQFF.

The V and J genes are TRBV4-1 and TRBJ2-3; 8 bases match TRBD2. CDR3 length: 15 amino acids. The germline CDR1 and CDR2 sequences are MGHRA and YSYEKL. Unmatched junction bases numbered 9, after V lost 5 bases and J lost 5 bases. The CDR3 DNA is TGCGCCAGCAGCGCCCCCGAGCGGGGGTTAGATACGCAGTATTTT. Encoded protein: CASSAPERGLDTQYF.

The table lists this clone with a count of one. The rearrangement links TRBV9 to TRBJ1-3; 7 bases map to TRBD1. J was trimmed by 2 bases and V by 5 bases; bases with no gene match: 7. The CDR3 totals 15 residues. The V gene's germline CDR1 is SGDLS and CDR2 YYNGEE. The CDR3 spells CASSLTGEAGNTIYF. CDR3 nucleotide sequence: TGTGCCAGCAGTTTAACAGGGGAGGCTGGAAACACCATATATTTT.

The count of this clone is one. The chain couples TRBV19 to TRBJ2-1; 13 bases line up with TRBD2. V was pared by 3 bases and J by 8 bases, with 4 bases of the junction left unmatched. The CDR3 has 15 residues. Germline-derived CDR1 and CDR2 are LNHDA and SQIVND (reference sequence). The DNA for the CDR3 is TGTGCCAGTAGTATGGGACTAGCGGGGATCTATGAGCAGTTCTTC. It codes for CASSMGLAGIYEQFF.

The CDR3: CASSQGTTGQYF. The CDR3 DNA reads TGCGCCAGCAGCCAAGGAACGACAGGGCAGTACTTC. J is TRBJ2-7 and V is TRBV4-1; D may be TRBD1 (6 bases). The CDR3 runs 12 residues. CDR1 is MGHRA and CDR2 is YSYEKL in the germline V gene. The V and J ends lost 1 base and 9 bases respectively, with 10 bases between them.

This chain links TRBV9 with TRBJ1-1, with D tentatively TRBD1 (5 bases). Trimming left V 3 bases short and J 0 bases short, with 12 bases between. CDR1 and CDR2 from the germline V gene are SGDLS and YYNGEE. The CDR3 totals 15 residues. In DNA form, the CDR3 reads TGTGCCAGCAGCGAGGGGACGGATCTGAACACTGAAGCTTTCTTT. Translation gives CASSEGTDLNTEAFF.

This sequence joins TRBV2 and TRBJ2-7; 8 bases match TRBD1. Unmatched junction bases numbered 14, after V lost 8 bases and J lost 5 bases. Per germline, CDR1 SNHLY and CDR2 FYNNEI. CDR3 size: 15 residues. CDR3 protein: CASGALQGANDEQYF. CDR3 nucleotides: TGTGCCAGCGGAGCCCTCCAGGGGGCCAACGACGAGCAGTACTTC. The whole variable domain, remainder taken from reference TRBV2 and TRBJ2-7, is EPEVTQTPSHQVTQMGQEVILRCVPISNHLYFYWYRQILGQKVEFLVSFYNNEISEKSEIFDDQFSVERPDGSNFTLKIRSTKLEDSAMYFCASGALQGANDEQYFGPGTRLTVT.

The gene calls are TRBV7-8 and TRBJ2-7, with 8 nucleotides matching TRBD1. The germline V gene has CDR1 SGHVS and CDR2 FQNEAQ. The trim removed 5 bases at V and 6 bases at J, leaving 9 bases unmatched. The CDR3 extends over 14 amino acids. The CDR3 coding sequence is TGTGCCAGCAGCCCTGAACAGGGGGGTCGCGAGCAGTACTTC. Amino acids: CASSPEQGGREQYF.

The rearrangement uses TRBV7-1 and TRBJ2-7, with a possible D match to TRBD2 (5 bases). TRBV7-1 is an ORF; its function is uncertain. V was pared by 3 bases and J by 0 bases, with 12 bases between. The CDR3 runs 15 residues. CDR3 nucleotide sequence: TGTGCCAGCAGCTCCGCCGGGGTGCCCTCCTACGAGCAGTACTTC. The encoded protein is CASSSAGVPSYEQYF.

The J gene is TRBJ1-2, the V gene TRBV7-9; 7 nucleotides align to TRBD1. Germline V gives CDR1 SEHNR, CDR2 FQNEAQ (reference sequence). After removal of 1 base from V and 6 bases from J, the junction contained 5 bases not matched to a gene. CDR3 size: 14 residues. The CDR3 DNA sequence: TGTGCCAGCAGCTTAGGACAGGGCAGAGATGGCTACACCTTC. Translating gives CASSLGQGRDGYTF.

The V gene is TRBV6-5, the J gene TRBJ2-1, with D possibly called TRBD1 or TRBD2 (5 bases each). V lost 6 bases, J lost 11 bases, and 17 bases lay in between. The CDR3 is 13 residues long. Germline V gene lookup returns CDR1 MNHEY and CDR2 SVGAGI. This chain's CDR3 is CASSPLGAQKQFF. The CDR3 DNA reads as TGTGCCAGCAGCCCCCTCGGGGCACAAAAGCAGTTCTTC.

Here the CDR3 DNA reads TGTGCCACCTATAAGGGGGGCATCACAGATACGCAGTATTTT. Its translation is CATYKGGITDTQYF. The rearrangement links TRBV6-5 to TRBJ2-3, with D tentatively TRBD1 or TRBD2 (6 bases each). This CDR3 has 14 amino acids. Germline V gene data show CDR1 as MNHEY and CDR2 as SVGAGI. The V end lost 10 bases, the J end lost 2 bases, and 16 bases lay between the germline ends.

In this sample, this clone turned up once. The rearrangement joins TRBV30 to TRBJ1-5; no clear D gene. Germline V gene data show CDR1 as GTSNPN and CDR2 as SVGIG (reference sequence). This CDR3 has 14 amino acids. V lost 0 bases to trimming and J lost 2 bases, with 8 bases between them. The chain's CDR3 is CAWSVGQGNQPQHF. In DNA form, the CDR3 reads TGTGCCTGGAGTGTAGGTCAGGGCAATCAGCCCCAGCATTTT.

CDR3 sequence: CASSVQSGGIYGYTF. The CDR3 DNA reads TGTGCCAGCAGCGTCCAGTCCGGGGGGATCTATGGCTACACCTTC. The V and J genes are TRBV9 and TRBJ1-2; the D gene is possibly TRBD1 (5 bases). CDR3 length: 15 amino acids. The ends were cut back, 2 bases at V and 4 bases at J, with 15 bases in the middle. The germline gives CDR1 SGDLS, CDR2 YYNGEE.

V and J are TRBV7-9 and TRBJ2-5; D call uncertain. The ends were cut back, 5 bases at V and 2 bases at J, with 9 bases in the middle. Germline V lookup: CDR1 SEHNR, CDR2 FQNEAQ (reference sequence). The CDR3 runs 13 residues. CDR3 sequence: CASSPEFQETQYF. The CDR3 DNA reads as TGTGCCAGCAGCCCGGAGTTTCAAGAGACCCAGTACTTC.

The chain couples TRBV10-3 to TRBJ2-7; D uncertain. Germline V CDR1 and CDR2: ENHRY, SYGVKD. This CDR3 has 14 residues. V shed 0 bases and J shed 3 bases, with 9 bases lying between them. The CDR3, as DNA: TGTGCCATCAGTGAGTCGCCAGATTACTACGAGCAGTACTTC. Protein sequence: CAISESPDYYEQYF.

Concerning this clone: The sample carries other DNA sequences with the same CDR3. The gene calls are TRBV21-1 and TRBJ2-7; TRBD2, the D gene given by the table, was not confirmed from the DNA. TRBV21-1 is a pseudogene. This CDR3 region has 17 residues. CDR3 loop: CASSKIMLGDCGYEQYF. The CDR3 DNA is TGTGCCAGCAGCAAAATTATGTTGGGAGATTGTGGGTACGAGCAGTACTTC.

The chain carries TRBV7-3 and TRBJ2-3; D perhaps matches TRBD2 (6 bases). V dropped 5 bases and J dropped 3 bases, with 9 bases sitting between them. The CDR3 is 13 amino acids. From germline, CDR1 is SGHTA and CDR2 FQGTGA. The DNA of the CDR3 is TGTGCCAGCAGCCCCGGGACTACAGATACGCAGTATTTT. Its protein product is CASSPGTTDTQYF.

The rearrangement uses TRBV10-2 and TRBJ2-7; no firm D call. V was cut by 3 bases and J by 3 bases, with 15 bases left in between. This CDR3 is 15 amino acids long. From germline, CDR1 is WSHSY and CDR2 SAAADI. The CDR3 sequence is CASSEGGGSYYEQYF. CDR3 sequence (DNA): TGCGCCAGCAGTGAAGGTGGTGGATCCTACTACGAGCAGTACTTC.

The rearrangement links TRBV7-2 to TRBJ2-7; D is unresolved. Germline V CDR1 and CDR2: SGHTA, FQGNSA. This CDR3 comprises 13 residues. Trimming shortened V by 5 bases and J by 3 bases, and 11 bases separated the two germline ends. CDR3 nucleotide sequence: TGTGCCAGCAGCGACCGAGATAGCTACGAGCAGTACTTC. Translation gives CASSDRDSYEQYF.

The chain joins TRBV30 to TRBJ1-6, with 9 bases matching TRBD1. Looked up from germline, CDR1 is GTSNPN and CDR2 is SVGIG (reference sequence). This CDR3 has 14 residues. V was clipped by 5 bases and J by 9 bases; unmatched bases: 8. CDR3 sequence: CAWVRGQGLSPLHF. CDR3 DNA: TGTGCCTGGGTTAGGGGACAGGGACTTTCACCCCTCCACTTT.

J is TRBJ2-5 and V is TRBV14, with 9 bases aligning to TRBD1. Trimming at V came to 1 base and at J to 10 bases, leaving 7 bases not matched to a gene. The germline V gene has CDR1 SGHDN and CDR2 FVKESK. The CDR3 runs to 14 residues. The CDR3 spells CASSQVGTGRGQYF. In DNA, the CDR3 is TGTGCCAGCAGCCAAGTTGGGACAGGGAGGGGCCAGTACTTC.

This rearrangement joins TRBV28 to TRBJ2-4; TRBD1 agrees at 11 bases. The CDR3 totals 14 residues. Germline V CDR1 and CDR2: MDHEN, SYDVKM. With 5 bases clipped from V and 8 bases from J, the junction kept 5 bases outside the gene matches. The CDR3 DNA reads TGTGCCAGCAGTGGGACAGGGGGTAATGACATTCAGTACTTC. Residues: CASSGTGGNDIQYF.

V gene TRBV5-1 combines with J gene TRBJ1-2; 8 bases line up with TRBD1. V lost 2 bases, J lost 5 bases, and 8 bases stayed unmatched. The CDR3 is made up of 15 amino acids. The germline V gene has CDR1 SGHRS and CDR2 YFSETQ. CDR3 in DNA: TGCGCCAGCAGCTTCGGCGGACAGGGAGGATATGGCTACACCTTC. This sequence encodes CASSFGGQGGYGYTF.

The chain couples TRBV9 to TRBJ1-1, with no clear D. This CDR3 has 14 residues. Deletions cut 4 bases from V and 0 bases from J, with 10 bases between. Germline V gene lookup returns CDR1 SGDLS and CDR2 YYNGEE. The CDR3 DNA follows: TGTGCCAGCAGCCCGCCCCCCATGAACACTGAAGCTTTCTTT. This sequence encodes CASSPPPMNTEAFF.

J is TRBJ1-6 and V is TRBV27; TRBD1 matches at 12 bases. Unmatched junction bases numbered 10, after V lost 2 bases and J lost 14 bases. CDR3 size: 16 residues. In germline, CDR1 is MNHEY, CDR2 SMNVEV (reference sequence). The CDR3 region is CASSLNSGTGGRALHF. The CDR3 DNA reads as TGTGCCAGCAGTTTAAATTCCGGGACAGGGGGCCGAGCCCTCCACTTT.